The sequence of this T cell receptor (beta chain) was determined in a study of Ad26.COV2.S vaccination and SARS-CoV-2 variants. The CDR3 runs to 13 residues. Germline loops: CDR1 SGHDN, CDR2 FVKESK. Trimming stripped 0 bases from V and 10 bases from J, with 12 bases between. TCRdb keeps only in-frame clones here, not all; method: immunoSEQ multiplex PCR. The table shows 410,000 or so clones, with about 90% occurring only once. Specified treatment: around 19 received Ad26.COV2.S at low or high dose, single or two shots; roughly 5 received placebo; per-sample allocation not given. Sampling took place 63 days after the first vaccine or placebo injection. Within Boston, the person who donated was an adult of 18-55 years.

The sequencing used peripheral blood, collected in a trial of Ad26.COV2.S vaccine versus placebo. V gene TRBV14 combines with J gene TRBJ1-2; D remains unclear. This TCR was sampled from a person between 18 and 60 years old who received the Ad26.COV2.S COVID-19 vaccine or a placebo. CDR3 DNA sequence: TGTGCCAGCAGCCAAGATCTTCGGCAGGTCTACACCTTC. Protein sequence: CASSQDLRQVYTF.